The clone carrying this TCR beta chain was counted between two and nine times. Its antigen remains unknown. This specimen comes from a study of cytomegalovirus exposure and HLA in healthy donors. CDR1 and CDR2 (germline): MNHEY, SMNVEV (reference sequence). The V and J ends lost 5 bases and 6 bases, in that order; junction bases with no gene match: 8. This CDR3 is 15 amino acids long. 13 Jbeta primers and 60 Vbeta primers were used for the PCR. The method was immunoSEQ multiplex PCR; TCRdb's version includes in-frame clones alone and lacks a portion of them. The sample has about 170,000 clones, under 90% seen once. Study-wide findings and caveats: Across donors, presence/absence analyses took sequencing depth to be roughly uniform.

The chain is built from TRBV27 and TRBJ2-3; 10 nucleotides match TRBD1. This clonotype originated in a man aged 25 to 40 in good health and CMV-seropositive. Sequencing used PBMCs. Written as DNA, the CDR3 is TGTGCCAGCAGTGGGCATGGACAGGGGGAGGATACGCAGTATTTT. It specifies CASSGHGQGEDTQYF.